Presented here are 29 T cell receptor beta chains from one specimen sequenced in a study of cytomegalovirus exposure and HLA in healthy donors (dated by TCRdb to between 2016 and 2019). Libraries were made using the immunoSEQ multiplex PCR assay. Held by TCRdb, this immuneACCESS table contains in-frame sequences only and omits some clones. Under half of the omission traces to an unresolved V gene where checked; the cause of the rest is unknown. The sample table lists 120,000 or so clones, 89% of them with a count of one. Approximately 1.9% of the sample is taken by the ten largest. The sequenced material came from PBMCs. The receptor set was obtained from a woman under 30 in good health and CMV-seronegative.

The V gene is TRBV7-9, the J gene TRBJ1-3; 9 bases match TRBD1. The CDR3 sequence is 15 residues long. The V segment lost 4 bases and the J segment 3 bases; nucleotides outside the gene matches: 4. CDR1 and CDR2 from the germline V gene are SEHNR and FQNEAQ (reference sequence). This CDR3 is CASSYQDRGGNTIYF. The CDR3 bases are TGTGCCAGCAGCTACCAGGACAGGGGTGGAAACACCATATATTTT.

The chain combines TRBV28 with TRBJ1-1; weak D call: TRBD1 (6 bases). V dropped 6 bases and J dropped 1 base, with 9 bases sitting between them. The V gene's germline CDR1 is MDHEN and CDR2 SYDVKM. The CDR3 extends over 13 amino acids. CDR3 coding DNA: TGTGCCAGCAGGTTGACAGGGAACACTGAAGCTTTCTTT. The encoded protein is CASRLTGNTEAFF.

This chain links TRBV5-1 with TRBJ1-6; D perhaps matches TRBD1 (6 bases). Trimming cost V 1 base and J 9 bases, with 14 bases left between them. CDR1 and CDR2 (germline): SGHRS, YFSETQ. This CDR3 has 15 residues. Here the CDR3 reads CASSLSGQGSSPLHF. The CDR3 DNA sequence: TGCGCCAGCAGCTTGTCGGGCCAGGGGAGTTCACCCCTCCACTTT.

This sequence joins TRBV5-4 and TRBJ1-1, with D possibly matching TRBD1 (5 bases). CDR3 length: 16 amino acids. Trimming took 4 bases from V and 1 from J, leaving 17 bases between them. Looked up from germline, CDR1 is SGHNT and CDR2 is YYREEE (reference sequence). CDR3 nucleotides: TGTGCCAGCAGCCCCCGCTCCAGGGTTAGGAACACTGAAGCTTTCTTT. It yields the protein CASSPRSRVRNTEAFF.

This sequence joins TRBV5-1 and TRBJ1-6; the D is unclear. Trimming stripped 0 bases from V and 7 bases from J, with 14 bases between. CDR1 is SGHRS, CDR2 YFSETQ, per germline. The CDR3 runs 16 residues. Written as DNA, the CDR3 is TGCGCCAGCAGCTTGGCTACAGCCTACTCAAATTCACCCCTCCACTTT. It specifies CASSLATAYSNSPLHF.

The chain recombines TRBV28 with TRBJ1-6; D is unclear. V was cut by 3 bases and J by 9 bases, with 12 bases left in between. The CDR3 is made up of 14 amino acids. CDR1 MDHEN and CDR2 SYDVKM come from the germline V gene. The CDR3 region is CASSLMGRGSPLHF. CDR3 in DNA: TGTGCCAGCAGTTTGATGGGCCGGGGTTCACCCCTCCACTTT.

The CDR3 DNA sequence: TGTGCCAGCAGGTCAGGGGGAGGCTATGGCTACACCTTC. This translates into CASRSGGGYGYTF. This rearrangement joins TRBV27 to TRBJ1-2, with TRBD1 identical over 7 bases. With 6 bases clipped from V and 4 bases from J, the junction kept 5 bases outside the gene matches. Germline V gene lookup returns CDR1 MNHEY and CDR2 SMNVEV (reference sequence). The CDR3 is 13 amino acids.

The CDR3 sequence: CASSLALQGNTEAFF. The CDR3 DNA reads as TGTGCCAGCAGCTTGGCTTTACAGGGGAACACTGAAGCTTTCTTT. This chain uses TRBV5-6 with TRBJ1-1, with D perhaps matching TRBD1 (6 bases). Per germline, CDR1 SGHDT and CDR2 YYEEEE. The CDR3 consists of 15 residues. Trimming pared 0 bases from V and 1 base from J, leaving 10 bases between.

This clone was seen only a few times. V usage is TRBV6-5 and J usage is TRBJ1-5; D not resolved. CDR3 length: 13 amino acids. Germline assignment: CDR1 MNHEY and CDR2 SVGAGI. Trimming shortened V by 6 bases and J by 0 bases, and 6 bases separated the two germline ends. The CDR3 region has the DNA TGTGCCAGCAGCCGGGGTAGCAATCAGCCCCAGCATTTT. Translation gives CASSRGSNQPQHF.

In nucleotides, the CDR3 is TGTGCCAGCGCCCGGGGGGGGGATGGCTACACCTTC. This sequence encodes CASARGGDGYTF. The J gene is TRBJ1-2, the V gene TRBV28; a weak D match, TRBD1 (5 bases). Trimming removed 8 bases from V and 6 bases from J, with 13 bases in between. Germline V gives CDR1 MDHEN, CDR2 SYDVKM. This CDR3 has 12 amino acids.

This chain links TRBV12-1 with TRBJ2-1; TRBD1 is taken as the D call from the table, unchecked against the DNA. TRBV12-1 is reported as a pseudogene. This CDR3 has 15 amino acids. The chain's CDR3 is CASSSRQGRPDEQFF. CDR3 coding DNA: TGTGCCAGCAGCTCGCGACAGGGTAGGCCGGATGAGCAGTTCTTC.

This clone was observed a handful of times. CDR3 DNA: TGTGCTAGTGGTTGGGATCAGGGCCGGCAGCCCCAGCATTTT. Protein product: CASGWDQGRQPQHF. The J gene is TRBJ1-5, the V gene TRBV12-5; D may be TRBD1 (5 bases). The CDR3 contains 14 residues. The germline gives CDR1 LGHNT, CDR2 FRNRAP. Trimming cost V 4 bases and J 7 bases, with 14 bases left between them.

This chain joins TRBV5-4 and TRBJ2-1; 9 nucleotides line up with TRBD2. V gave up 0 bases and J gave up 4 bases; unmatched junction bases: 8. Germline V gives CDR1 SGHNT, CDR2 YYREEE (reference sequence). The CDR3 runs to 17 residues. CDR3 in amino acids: CASSLARLAALYNEQFF. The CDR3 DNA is TGTGCCAGCAGCTTGGCGAGACTAGCGGCCCTGTACAATGAGCAGTTCTTC.

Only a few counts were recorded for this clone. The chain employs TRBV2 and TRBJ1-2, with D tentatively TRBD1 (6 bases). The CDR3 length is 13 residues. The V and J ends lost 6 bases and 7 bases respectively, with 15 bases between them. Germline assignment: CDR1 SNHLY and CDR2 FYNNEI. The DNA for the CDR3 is TGTGCCAGCAGCGGAACAGGGACACGTGGCTACACCTTC. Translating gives CASSGTGTRGYTF. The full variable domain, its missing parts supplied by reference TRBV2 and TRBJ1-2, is EPEVTQTPSHQVTQMGQEVILRCVPISNHLYFYWYRQILGQKVEFLVSFYNNEISEKSEIFDDQFSVERPDGSNFTLKIRSTKLEDSAMYFCASSGTGTRGYTFGSGTRLTVV.

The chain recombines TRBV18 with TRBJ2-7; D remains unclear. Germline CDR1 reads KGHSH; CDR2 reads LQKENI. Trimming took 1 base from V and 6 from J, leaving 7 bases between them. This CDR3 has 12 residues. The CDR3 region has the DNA TGTGCCAGCTCACCACTCGGGTTCGAGCAGTACTTC. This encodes CASSPLGFEQYF.

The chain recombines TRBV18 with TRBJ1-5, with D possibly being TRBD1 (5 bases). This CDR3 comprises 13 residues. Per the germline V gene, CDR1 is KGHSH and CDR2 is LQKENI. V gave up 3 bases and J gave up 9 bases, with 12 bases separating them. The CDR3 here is CASSPGGFRPQHF. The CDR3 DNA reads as TGTGCCAGCTCACCGGGGGGGTTCCGGCCCCAGCATTTT.

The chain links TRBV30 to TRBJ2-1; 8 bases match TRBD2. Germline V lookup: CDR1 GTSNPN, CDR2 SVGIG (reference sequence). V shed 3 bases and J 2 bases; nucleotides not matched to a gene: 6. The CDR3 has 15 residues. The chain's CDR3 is CAWSPTSGPYNEQFF. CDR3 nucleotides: TGTGCCTGGAGCCCTACTAGCGGACCCTACAATGAGCAGTTCTTC.

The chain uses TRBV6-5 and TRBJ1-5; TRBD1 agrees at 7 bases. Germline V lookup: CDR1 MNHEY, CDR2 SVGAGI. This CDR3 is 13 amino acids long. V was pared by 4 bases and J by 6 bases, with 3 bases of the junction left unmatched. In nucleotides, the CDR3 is TGTGCCAGCAGTTTTTCAGGGGGTCAGCCCCAGCATTTT. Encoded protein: CASSFSGGQPQHF.

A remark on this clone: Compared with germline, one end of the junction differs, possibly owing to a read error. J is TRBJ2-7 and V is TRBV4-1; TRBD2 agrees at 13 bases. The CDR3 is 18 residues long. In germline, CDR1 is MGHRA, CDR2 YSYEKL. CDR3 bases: TGCACCAGCAGCCTCTTATCCGGGACTAGCGGGGTTTACTACGAGCAGTACTTC. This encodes CTSSLLSGTSGVYYEQYF.

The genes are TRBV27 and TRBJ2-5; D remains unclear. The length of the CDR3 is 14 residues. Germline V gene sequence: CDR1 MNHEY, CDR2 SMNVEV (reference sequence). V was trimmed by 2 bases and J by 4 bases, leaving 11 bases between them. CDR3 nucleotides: TGTGCCAGCAGTTTAATGGCAGGTGGAGAGACCCAGTACTTC. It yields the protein CASSLMAGGETQYF.

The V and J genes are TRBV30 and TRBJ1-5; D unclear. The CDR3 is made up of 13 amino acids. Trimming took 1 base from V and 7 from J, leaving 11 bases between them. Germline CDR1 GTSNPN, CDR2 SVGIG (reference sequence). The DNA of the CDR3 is TGTGCCTGGAGTGAGCAAATCGGGCAGCCCCAGCATTTT. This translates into CAWSEQIGQPQHF.

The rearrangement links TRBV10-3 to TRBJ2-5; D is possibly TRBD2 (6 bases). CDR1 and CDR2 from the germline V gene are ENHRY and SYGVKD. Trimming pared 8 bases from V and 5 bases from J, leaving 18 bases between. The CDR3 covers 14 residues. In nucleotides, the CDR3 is TGTGCCATCGGCCAGGAGGGGAGGCACGAGACCCAGTACTTC. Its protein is CAIGQEGRHETQYF.

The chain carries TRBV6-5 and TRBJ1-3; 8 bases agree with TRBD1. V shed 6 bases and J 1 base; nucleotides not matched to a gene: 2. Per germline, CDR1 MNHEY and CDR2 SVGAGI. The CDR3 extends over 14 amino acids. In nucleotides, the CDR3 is TGTGCCAGCAGAACAGGGGGATCTGGAAACACCATATATTTT. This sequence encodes CASRTGGSGNTIYF.

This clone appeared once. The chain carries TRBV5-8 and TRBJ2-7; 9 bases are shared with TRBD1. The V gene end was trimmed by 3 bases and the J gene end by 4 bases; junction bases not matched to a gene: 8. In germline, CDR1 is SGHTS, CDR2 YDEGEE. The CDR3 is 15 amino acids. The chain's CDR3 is CASSWGTGTGYEQYF. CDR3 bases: TGTGCCAGCAGCTGGGGGACCGGGACAGGGTACGAGCAGTACTTC.

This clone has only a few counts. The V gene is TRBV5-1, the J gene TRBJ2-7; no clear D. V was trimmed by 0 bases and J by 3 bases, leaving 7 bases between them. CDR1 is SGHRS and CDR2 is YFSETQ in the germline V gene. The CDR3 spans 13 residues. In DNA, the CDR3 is TGCGCCAGCAGCTTGGGGCAGGACTACGAGCAGTACTTC. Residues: CASSLGQDYEQYF.

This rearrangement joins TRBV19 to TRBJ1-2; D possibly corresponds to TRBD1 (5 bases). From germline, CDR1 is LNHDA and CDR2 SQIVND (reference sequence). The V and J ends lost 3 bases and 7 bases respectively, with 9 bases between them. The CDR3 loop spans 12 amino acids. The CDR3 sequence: CASSITGLGYTF. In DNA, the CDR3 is TGTGCCAGTAGTATCACAGGTCTTGGCTACACCTTC.

The CDR3 is CASSTRTGAYEQYF. DNA of the CDR3: TGTGCCAGCAGTACGCGGACAGGGGCCTACGAGCAGTACTTC. The V gene is TRBV6-1, the J gene TRBJ2-7; TRBD1 agrees at 9 bases. V gave up 5 bases and J gave up 2 bases; unmatched junction bases: 4. Germline CDR1 MNHNS, CDR2 SASEGT. The CDR3 length is 14 residues.

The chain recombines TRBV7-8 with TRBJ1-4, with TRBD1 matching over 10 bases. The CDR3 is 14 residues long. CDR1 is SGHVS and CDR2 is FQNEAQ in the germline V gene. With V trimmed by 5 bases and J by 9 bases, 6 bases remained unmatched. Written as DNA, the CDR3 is TGTGCCAGCAGCCCAGACAGGGGGCCTAAAAAACTGTTTTTT. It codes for CASSPDRGPKKLFF. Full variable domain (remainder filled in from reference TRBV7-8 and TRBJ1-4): GAGVSQSPRYKVAKRGQDVALRCDPISGHVSLFWYQQALGQGPEFLTYFQNEAQLDKSGLPSDRFFAERPEGSVSTLKIQRTQQEDSAVYLCASSPDRGPKKLFFGSGTQLSVL.

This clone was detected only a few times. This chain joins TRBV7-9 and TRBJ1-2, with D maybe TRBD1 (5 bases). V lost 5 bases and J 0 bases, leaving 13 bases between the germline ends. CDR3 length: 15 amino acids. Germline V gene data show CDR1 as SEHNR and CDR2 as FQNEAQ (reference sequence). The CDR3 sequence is CASSPLGGANYGYTF. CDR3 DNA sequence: TGTGCCAGCAGCCCCCTGGGGGGGGCTAACTATGGCTACACCTTC.